The sequence of this TCR beta chain was determined in a study of cytomegalovirus exposure and HLA in healthy donors. Germline V gives CDR1 SGDLS, CDR2 YYNGEE. The CDR3 totals 16 residues. The PCR had 60 Vbeta and 13 Jbeta primers. The assay was immunoSEQ multiplex PCR, and TCRdb's table has in-frame clones only and misses some. The sample data list around 64,000 clones. As regards this clone: One end of the junction does not line up with germline, which may come from a read error.

The chain carries TRBV9 and TRBJ2-1; no clear D gene. The TCR was taken from a female donor in good health and CMV-seropositive. Sequencing was performed on PBMCs. For the CDR3, the DNA is TGTGCCAGCAGCGTAGACTCGTCGAGCTCCGACAATGAGCAGTTCTTC. It translates to CASSVDSSSSDNEQFF.